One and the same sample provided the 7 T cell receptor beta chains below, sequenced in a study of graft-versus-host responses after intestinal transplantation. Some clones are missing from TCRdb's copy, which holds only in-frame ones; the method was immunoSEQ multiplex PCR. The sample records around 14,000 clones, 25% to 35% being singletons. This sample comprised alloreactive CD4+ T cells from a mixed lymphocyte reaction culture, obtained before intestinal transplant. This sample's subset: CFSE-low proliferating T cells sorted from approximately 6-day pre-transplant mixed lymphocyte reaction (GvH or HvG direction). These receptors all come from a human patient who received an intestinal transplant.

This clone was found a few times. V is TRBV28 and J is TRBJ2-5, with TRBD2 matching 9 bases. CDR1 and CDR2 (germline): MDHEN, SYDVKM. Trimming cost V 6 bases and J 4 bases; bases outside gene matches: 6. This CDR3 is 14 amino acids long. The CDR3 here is CASRAGGTGETQYF. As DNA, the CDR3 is TGTGCCAGCAGGGCGGGGGGGACTGGAGAGACCCAGTACTTC.

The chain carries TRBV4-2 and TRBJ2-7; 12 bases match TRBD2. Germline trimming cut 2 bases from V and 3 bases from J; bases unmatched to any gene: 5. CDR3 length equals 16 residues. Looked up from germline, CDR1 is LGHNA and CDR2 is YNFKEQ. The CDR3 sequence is CASSQSTSGGRYEQYF. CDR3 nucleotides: TGTGCCAGCAGCCAATCGACTAGCGGGGGTCGCTACGAGCAGTACTTC.

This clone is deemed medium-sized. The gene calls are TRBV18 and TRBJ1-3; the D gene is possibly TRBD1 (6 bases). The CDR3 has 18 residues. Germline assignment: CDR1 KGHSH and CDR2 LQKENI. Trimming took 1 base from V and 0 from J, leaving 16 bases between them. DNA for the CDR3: TGTGCCAGCTCACCACGCAAGGACAGCCTGAGCTCTGGAAACACCATATATTTT. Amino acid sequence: CASSPRKDSLSSGNTIYF.

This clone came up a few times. The CDR3 DNA reads TGTGCCAGCTCACCCCAGATGACAGGGAACACCGGGGAGCTGTTTTTT. It translates to CASSPQMTGNTGELFF. The V and J genes are TRBV18 and TRBJ2-2; D is perhaps TRBD1 (6 bases). Germline V gene data show CDR1 as KGHSH and CDR2 as LQKENI. V lost 3 bases and J 1 base, leaving 12 bases between the germline ends. This CDR3 is built from 16 residues.

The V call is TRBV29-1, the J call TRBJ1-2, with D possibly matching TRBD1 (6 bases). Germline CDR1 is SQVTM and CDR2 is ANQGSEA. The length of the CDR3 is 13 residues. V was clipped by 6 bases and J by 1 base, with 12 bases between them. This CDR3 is CSVSNRDNYGYTF. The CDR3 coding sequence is TGCAGCGTGAGCAACAGGGATAACTATGGCTACACCTTC. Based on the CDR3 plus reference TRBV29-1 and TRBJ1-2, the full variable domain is SAVISQKPSRDICQRGTSLTIQCQVDSQVTMMFWYRQQPGQSLTLIATANQGSEATYESGFVIDKFPISRPNLTFSTLTVSNMSPEDSSIYLCSVSNRDNYGYTFGSGTRLTVV.

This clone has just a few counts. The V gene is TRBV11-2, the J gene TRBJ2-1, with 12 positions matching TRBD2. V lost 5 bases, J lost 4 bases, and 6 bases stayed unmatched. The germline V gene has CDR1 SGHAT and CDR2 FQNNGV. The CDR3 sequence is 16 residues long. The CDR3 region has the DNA TGTGCCAGCAGCCGACTAGCGGGAGAACGGTACAATGAGCAGTTCTTC. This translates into CASSRLAGERYNEQFF.

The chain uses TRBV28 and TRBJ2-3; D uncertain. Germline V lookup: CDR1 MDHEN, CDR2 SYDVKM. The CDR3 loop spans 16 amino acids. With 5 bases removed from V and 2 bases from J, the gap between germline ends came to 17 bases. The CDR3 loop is CASSPHGRASTDTQYF. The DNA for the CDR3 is TGTGCCAGCAGTCCCCATGGACGGGCCTCCACAGATACGCAGTATTTT.